This T cell receptor (beta chain) was captured by sequencing in a study of cytomegalovirus exposure and HLA in healthy donors. Overall study context: A prior analysis found roughly 100 million unique TCR beta sequences from 170 million or so T cells.

Study-level results: Some TCR beta chains (around 180 of them) were listed as cytomegalovirus-associated. Apart from CMV serostatus, no immune exposure information was available. Trimming of TCR beta V- and J-genes showed a link, identified in a later analysis, to a missense DCLRE1C variant.

13 Jbeta primers and 60 Vbeta primers were used for the PCR. Repertoires were generated with immunoSEQ multiplex PCR, while TCRdb's copy carries only in-frame clones and drops some. The data contain under 100,000 clones, roughly 82% of them singletons. To note about this clone: The target antigen is unknown.

Looked up from germline, CDR1 is LNHDA and CDR2 is SQIVND (reference sequence). V was trimmed by 4 bases and J by 0 bases, leaving 9 bases between them. There are 14 residues in the CDR3. Sample: PBMCs. This TCR was recovered from a human donor in good health. The chain carries TRBV19 and TRBJ1-1; D gene ambiguous. The CDR3 nucleotides read TGTGCCAGTAGTACGACTTTTGTGAACACTGAAGCTTTCTTT. This translates into CASSTTFVNTEAFF.